The 3 T cell receptor beta chains presented below share a single source sample, sequenced in a study of cytomegalovirus exposure and HLA in healthy donors. Produced via immunoSEQ multiplex PCR; TCRdb's table is partial and in-frame only. The sample lists more than 120,000 clones, approximately 86% occurring once. What was sequenced was PBMCs. These TCRs come from a man between 18 and 35 years old in good health and CMV-seropositive.

This chain uses TRBV28 with TRBJ1-5, with 10 bases identical to TRBD1. Germline V gene data show CDR1 as MDHEN and CDR2 as SYDVKM. This CDR3 has 13 residues. Losses at the gene ends were 7 bases for V and 7 bases for J; bases not matched to a gene: 4. CDR3 loop: CASTDRGRQPQHF. Written as DNA, the CDR3 is TGTGCCAGCACTGACAGGGGGCGACAGCCCCAGCATTTT.

The DNA for the CDR3 is TGTGCCAGCAGTTTATCGACCAGCGGGGGCTACGAGCAGTACTTC. Translating gives CASSLSTSGGYEQYF. V gene TRBV27 combines with J gene TRBJ2-7, with 8 bases matching TRBD2. Germline lookup yields CDR1 MNHEY and CDR2 SMNVEV (reference sequence). This CDR3 spans 15 amino acids. V dropped 0 bases and J dropped 3; count of bases not matched to a gene: 4.

This clone was observed at least ten times. The chain has TRBV7-6 and TRBJ2-1; D gene uncertain. The CDR3 sequence is 15 residues long. Trimming pared 3 bases from V and 8 bases from J, leaving 17 bases between. From germline, CDR1 is SGHVS and CDR2 FNYEAQ. DNA of the CDR3: TGTGCCAGCAGCTTTACTACTGGTAGTCTTGATGAGCAGTTCTTC. Its translation is CASSFTTGSLDEQFF.